This T cell receptor beta chain came from a study of read filtering for tumor transcriptome and immune sequencing. In the study overall: IR-seq gave about 3.5 to 10.27 million TCR reads per sample; RNA-seq gave roughly 80 to 1,300.

Germline loops: CDR1 DFQATT, CDR2 SNEGSKA (reference sequence). Trimming removed 3 bases from V and 7 bases from J; junction bases left unmatched: 5. CDR3 size: 13 residues. At least ten counts were recorded for this clonotype. Molecular barcoded adaptors covering alpha/delta and beta/gamma chains were used on approximately 400 ng RNA. TCRdb passed the reads through MiXCR, listing each CDR3 protein once. The repertoire holds 43,000 or so distinct CDR3 sequences, with around 21% as singletons. The J gene is TRBJ1-5, the V gene TRBV20-1; 8 nucleotides align to TRBD1. The specimen was a population of CD138-negative cells sorted from bone marrow. The clonotype comes from a donor at least 40 years old with multiple myeloma. CDR3 nucleotides: TGCAGTGCTAGTCTGGCAGGGGGCCAGCCCCAGCATTTT. It is translated as CSASLAGGQPQHF.